The clone carrying this T cell receptor (beta chain) turned up a few times. This specimen belongs to a study of blood T cell repertoires in COVID-19. Clones were sequenced by immunoSEQ multiplex PCR, and TCRdb holds only the in-frame ones, with some missing. The profile shows fewer than 150,000 clones, approximately 84% of them singletons. This CDR3 contains 13 residues. Germline CDR1 WNHNN, CDR2 SYGVQD (reference sequence). The V and J ends lost 6 bases and 8 bases, in that order; junction bases with no gene match: 7. The rearrangement joins TRBV10-1 to TRBJ2-1; TRBD1 matches 7 bases. The source material was PBMCs or T cells enriched from blood (not recorded which). The source is a man aged 45-65 years in a cohort exposed to, infected with or recovered from COVID-19 (not recorded which). DNA of the CDR3: TGCGCCAGCAGGATGACAGGGTACGATGAGCAGTTCTTC. Its protein product is CASRMTGYDEQFF.